Below, 18 T cell receptor beta chains from the same sample are listed, as sequenced in a study of blood T cell repertoires in COVID-19. Measured with immunoSEQ multiplex PCR; TCRdb has only the in-frame clones, and not every one. The sample consists of over 250,000 clones, 65% to 90% of them appearing once. Sequences were obtained from peripheral blood. These TCRs come from a woman in her sixties or seventies with COVID-19, enrolled during active disease.

This clone was seen a single time. The chain links TRBV7-2 to TRBJ1-3; TRBD1 aligns across 7 bases. Per germline, CDR1 SGHTA and CDR2 FQGNSA. J was trimmed by 4 bases and V by 10 bases; bases with no gene match: 7. This CDR3 region has 13 residues. The CDR3 protein is CATMTGIGNTIYF. The CDR3 DNA reads TGTGCCACCATGACAGGGATAGGAAACACCATATATTTT.

This chain joins TRBV4-3 and TRBJ1-2; possibly TRBD1 for D (6 bases). There are 15 residues in the CDR3. V was trimmed by 0 bases and J by 4 bases, leaving 12 bases between them. Germline lookup yields CDR1 LGHNA and CDR2 YSLEER. CDR3 nucleotide sequence: TGCGCCAGCAGCCAAGATCATGGGGGCGGCTATGGCTACACCTTC. Its translation: CASSQDHGGGYGYTF.

The V gene is TRBV5-1, the J gene TRBJ2-3; possible D gene TRBD1, 6 bases. V was clipped by 3 bases and J by 5 bases, with 13 bases between them. This CDR3 contains 14 residues. Per germline, CDR1 SGHRS and CDR2 YFSETQ. CDR3 loop: CASSSQGYQDTQYF. Written as DNA, the CDR3 is TGCGCCAGCAGCTCACAGGGTTATCAAGATACGCAGTATTTT.

The chain carries TRBV6-5 and TRBJ1-6; 8 nucleotides agree with TRBD1. With 6 bases clipped from V and 7 bases from J, the junction kept 8 bases outside the gene matches. In germline, CDR1 is MNHEY, CDR2 SVGAGI. The CDR3 is made up of 15 amino acids. The CDR3: CASRTTGGDNSPLHF. The CDR3 DNA follows: TGTGCCAGCAGGACAACAGGGGGGGACAATTCACCCCTCCACTTT.

The rearrangement links TRBV7-7 to TRBJ2-5, with TRBD2 matching over 7 bases. The ends lost 2 bases at V and 4 bases at J; junction bases unmatched: 10. The length of the CDR3 is 16 residues. Germline-derived CDR1 and CDR2 are SSHAT and FNYEAQ (reference sequence). The CDR3 spells CASSLNAGLVVETQYF. The CDR3 DNA follows: TGTGCCAGCAGCTTAAACGCCGGACTAGTTGTAGAGACCCAGTACTTC.

This chain joins TRBV18 and TRBJ2-7; 9 positions agree with TRBD1. The CDR3 is made up of 13 amino acids. Germline V gene sequence: CDR1 KGHSH, CDR2 LQKENI. V lost 5 bases to trimming and J lost 6 bases; unmatched junction nucleotides: 5. CDR3 nucleotides: TGTGCCAGCTCAACCCTGGACAGGGGCGAGCAGTACTTC. Protein product: CASSTLDRGEQYF.

The V call is TRBV5-1, the J call TRBJ1-1; a weak D match, TRBD1 (6 bases). This CDR3 is 14 amino acids long. V was pared by 0 bases and J by 3 bases, with 9 bases between. Germline-derived CDR1 and CDR2 are SGHRS and YFSETQ. Here the CDR3 reads CASSLAGVDTEAFF. CDR3 bases: TGCGCCAGCAGCTTGGCAGGGGTTGACACTGAAGCTTTCTTT.

V is TRBV7-6 and J is TRBJ2-2; 8 bases agree with TRBD1. Germline V gene lookup returns CDR1 SGHVS and CDR2 FNYEAQ. Trimming removed 5 bases from V and 3 bases from J; junction bases left unmatched: 8. The CDR3 consists of 16 residues. The CDR3 reads CASSPRQGLDTGELFF. CDR3 bases: TGTGCCAGCAGCCCGCGACAGGGGTTGGACACCGGGGAGCTGTTTTTT.

This clone was detected once. V gene TRBV28 combines with J gene TRBJ1-3, with a tentative D call TRBD1 (5 bases). Per germline, CDR1 MDHEN and CDR2 SYDVKM. The CDR3 has 14 residues. V dropped 7 bases and J dropped 5 bases, with 15 bases sitting between them. The CDR3 is CASIQRGRRNTIYF. CDR3 sequence (DNA): TGTGCCAGCATTCAAAGGGGCAGACGAAACACCATATATTTT.

The V call is TRBV18, the J call TRBJ1-5; D is undetermined. The CDR3 extends over 15 amino acids. The germline V gene encodes CDR1 KGHSH and CDR2 LQKENI. The ends were cut back, 6 bases at V and 0 bases at J, with 12 bases in the middle. The DNA of the CDR3 is TGTGCCAGCTCGCCGGTCATTGTTAGCAATCAGCCCCAGCATTTT. This codes for CASSPVIVSNQPQHF.

The chain recombines TRBV30 with TRBJ1-5, with D maybe TRBD1 (5 bases). CDR3 length: 14 residues. Trimming took 0 bases from V and 5 from J, leaving 11 bases between them. CDR1 GTSNPN and CDR2 SVGIG come from the germline V gene (reference sequence). The CDR3 nucleotides are TGTGCCTGGAGTGTCGGGACTCCGGATCAGCCCCAGCATTTT. It specifies CAWSVGTPDQPQHF.

This chain joins TRBV5-8 and TRBJ2-5; 13 bases agree with TRBD2. The germline CDR1 and CDR2 sequences are SGHTS and YDEGEE. The CDR3 is 16 residues long. Trimming at V came to 4 bases and at J to 2 bases, leaving 5 bases not matched to a gene. Written as DNA, the CDR3 is TGTGCCAGCAGCCCTCGGACTAGCGGGGGACAAGAGACCCAGTACTTC. Protein product: CASSPRTSGGQETQYF.

This chain joins TRBV6-5 and TRBJ2-3, with TRBD2 matching 8 bases. The V segment lost 0 bases and the J segment 6 bases; nucleotides outside the gene matches: 5. Germline values: CDR1 MNHEY, CDR2 SVGAGI. This CDR3 comprises 15 residues. CDR3 residues: CASSYSTGGSDTQYF. For the CDR3, the DNA is TGTGCCAGCAGTTACTCGACGGGGGGGTCGGATACGCAGTATTTT.

CDR3 sequence reads: CASSLAPGINTGELFF. CDR3 sequence (DNA): TGTGCCAGCAGCTTAGCGCCCGGGATAAACACCGGGGAGCTGTTTTTT. The chain employs TRBV7-9 and TRBJ2-2, with D perhaps TRBD2 (5 bases). CDR3 size: 16 residues. Germline lookup yields CDR1 SEHNR and CDR2 FQNEAQ (reference sequence). Trimming cost V 0 bases and J 2 bases, with 10 bases left between them.

The chain is built from TRBV2 and TRBJ1-1; D not certain. V shed 5 bases and J shed 0 bases, with 7 bases lying between them. The length of the CDR3 is 13 residues. Germline V CDR1 and CDR2: SNHLY, FYNNEI. This CDR3 reads CASSLSVNTEAFF. Here the CDR3 DNA reads TGTGCCAGCAGTCTTAGCGTGAACACTGAAGCTTTCTTT. Filled out from reference TRBV2 and TRBJ1-1, the complete variable domain reads EPEVTQTPSHQVTQMGQEVILRCVPISNHLYFYWYRQILGQKVEFLVSFYNNEISEKSEIFDDQFSVERPDGSNFTLKIRSTKLEDSAMYFCASSLSVNTEAFFGQGTRLTVV.

This chain uses TRBV5-1 with TRBJ1-2; 8 bases are a match to TRBD1. CDR1 and CDR2 (germline): SGHRS, YFSETQ. The CDR3 is 14 amino acids. The V gene end was trimmed by 4 bases and the J gene end by 4 bases; junction bases not matched to a gene: 6. Here the CDR3 reads CASSTAGGRYGYTF. The CDR3 coding sequence is TGCGCCAGCAGCACGGCAGGGGGCCGCTATGGCTACACCTTC. Together with reference TRBV5-1 and TRBJ1-2, the CDR3 gives the full variable domain: KAGVTQTPRYLIKTRGQQVTLSCSPISGHRSVSWYQQTPGQGLQFLFEYFSETQRNKGNFPGRFSGRQFSNSRSEMNVSTLELGDSALYLCASSTAGGRYGYTFGSGTRLTVV.

The rearrangement links TRBV19 to TRBJ2-7; maybe TRBD2 (6 bases). This CDR3 has 13 amino acids. Trimming cost V 4 bases and J 6 bases, with 13 bases left between them. Germline assignment: CDR1 LNHDA and CDR2 SQIVND (reference sequence). The CDR3 nucleotides read TGTGCCAGTAGTAGGGCCCGGAGGGGCGAGCAGTACTTC. This codes for CASSRARRGEQYF. The variable domain in full, completed from reference TRBV19 and TRBJ2-7, reads DGGITQSPKYLFRKEGQNVTLSCEQNLNHDAMYWYRQDPGQGLRLIYYSQIVNDFQKGDIAEGYSVSREKKESFPLTVTSAQKNPTAFYLCASSRARRGEQYFGPGTRLTVT.

V usage is TRBV9 and J usage is TRBJ2-3; 11 bases agree with TRBD2. The CDR3 is made up of 16 amino acids. CDR1 and CDR2 from the germline V gene are SGDLS and YYNGEE. V gave up 2 bases and J gave up 1 base; unmatched junction bases: 3. The CDR3 loop is CASSVSGGAGTDTQYF. CDR3 DNA: TGTGCCAGCAGCGTTAGCGGGGGGGCGGGCACAGATACGCAGTATTTT. The entire variable domain, with the rest obtained from reference TRBV9 and TRBJ2-3, is as follows: DSGVTQTPKHLITATGQRVTLRCSPRSGDLSVYWYQQSLDQGLQFLIQYYNGEERAKGNILERFSAQQFPDLHSELNLSSLELGDSALYFCASSVSGGAGTDTQYFGPGTRLTVL.